The clone carrying this TCR beta chain was observed a few times. Its cognate antigen is unknown. TCRB transcripts that were expressed got sequenced, as all of the isolated RNA had been reverse transcribed. About 3.6 million reads was the average for naive, central memory and regulatory T cell samples. Assay: immunoSEQ multiplex PCR; the TCRdb copy retains only in-frame clones and omits some. The data contain about 640,000 clones, 9.5% to 15% of them singletons. This sample is part of a study of beta chain features in type 1 diabetes. Study in general: Cells sorted and examined across all samples totaled 90 million to 120 million.

The CDR3 spans 15 residues. Trimming removed 3 bases at V and 0 bases at J, with 12 bases between. The germline V gene has CDR1 GTSNPN and CDR2 SVGIG (reference sequence). Study-level findings and limits: The naive, central memory and Treg TCRB repertoires showed an apparent similarity that was greater among patients than among healthy donors. TCRB CDR3s from Type 1 diabetes patients were moderately but significantly shorter in all four CD4+ subsets. The study left unresolved whether HLA type influences TCRB rearrangement.

This sequence originates from a man aged 25-45 years with type 1 diabetes. Material: naive CD4+ T cells from blood. The chain is built from TRBV30 and TRBJ1-5; no clear D. The CDR3 loop is CAWRGGSDSNQPQHF. Here the CDR3 DNA reads TGTGCCTGGAGGGGAGGGAGCGATAGCAATCAGCCCCAGCATTTT.